The 4 T cell receptor beta chains reported below all come from one sample, sequenced in a study of immune evolution from preneoplasia to lung adenocarcinoma. The method was immunoSEQ multiplex PCR; TCRdb's version includes in-frame clones alone and lacks a portion of them. Altogether about 6,300 clones are present, 76% being singletons, with the ten largest covering roughly 7.7%. The sequenced sample consisted of FFPE minimally invasive lung adenocarcinoma tissue. The receptors were gathered from a person in their sixties or seventies with lung adenocarcinoma.

V is TRBV7-3 and J is TRBJ2-7, with TRBD2 matching over 11 bases. This CDR3 comprises 13 residues. With V trimmed by 2 bases and J by 6 bases, 0 bases remained unmatched. In germline, CDR1 is SGHTA, CDR2 FQGTGA. The CDR3 region is CASSLLAGGEQYF. CDR3 DNA sequence: TGTGCCAGCAGCTTACTAGCGGGAGGCGAGCAGTACTTC.

This clone was found a few times. The rearrangement uses TRBV2 and TRBJ1-1; TRBD1 aligns across 7 bases. Germline V gene data show CDR1 as SNHLY and CDR2 as FYNNEI. The CDR3 covers 15 residues. Trimming cost V 2 bases and J 1 base; bases outside gene matches: 4. The CDR3 sequence is CASSETGVGNTEAFF. CDR3 coding DNA: TGTGCCAGCAGTGAAACAGGGGTAGGGAACACTGAAGCTTTCTTT.

The genes are TRBV18 and TRBJ2-7, with 7 bases identical to TRBD1. Germline assignment: CDR1 KGHSH and CDR2 LQKENI. This CDR3 has 15 residues. After removal of 0 bases from V and 6 bases from J, the junction contained 8 bases not matched to a gene. The CDR3 DNA reads TGTGCCAGCTCACCACCGGGACAGAGACTATTCGAGCAGTACTTC. Translated, it gives CASSPPGQRLFEQYF.

V usage is TRBV21-1 and J usage is TRBJ2-3; the tabulated D call, TRBD2, remains unverified against the DNA. TRBV21-1 is a pseudogene locus. This CDR3 is 16 amino acids long. The chain's CDR3 is CASSNQTSFCTDTQYF. The DNA of the CDR3 is TGTGCCAGCAGCAACCAGACTAGTTTTTGCACAGATACGCAGTATTTT.